The 9 T cell receptor beta chains below were found in one sample sequenced in a study of CD8 T cells in ankylosing spondylitis. Each CDR3 protein is one row after TCRdb ran MiXCR on the 5' RACE reads. The sample has some 120,000 distinct CDR3 sequences; about 6.5% are singletons. Sequencing used blood, either unsorted or a sorted T cell fraction (not recorded which). These receptors all stem from a male donor with ankylosing spondylitis or in good health (not recorded which).

This clonotype has ten or more counts. The rearrangement uses TRBV6-1 and TRBJ2-3; a weak D match, TRBD1 (6 bases). CDR1 MNHNS and CDR2 SASEGT come from the germline V gene. The CDR3 covers 14 residues. V shed 6 bases and J shed 6 bases, with 16 bases lying between them. CDR3 sequence (DNA): TGTGCCAGCAGCCCCGGGACATCCTGGGATACGCAGTATTTT. Protein: CASSPGTSWDTQYF.

This clonotype was recorded at least ten times. The DNA of the CDR3 is TGCAGTGCCGTAGCTAGCGGGAAGGTCGCCCACAATGAGCAGTTCTTC. This translates into CSAVASGKVAHNEQFF. J is TRBJ2-1 and V is TRBV20-1; 9 bases line up with TRBD2. Germline assignment: CDR1 DFQATT and CDR2 SNEGSKA (reference sequence). With 6 bases clipped from V and 5 bases from J, the junction kept 14 bases outside the gene matches. CDR3 length equals 16 residues.

This clonotype was counted ten times or more. The J gene is TRBJ2-3, the V gene TRBV12-3 or TRBV12-4; no clear D gene. The CDR3 contains 14 residues. V shed 8 bases and J shed 3 bases, with 15 bases lying between them. The CDR3 DNA reads as TGTGCCAGCCTTCGTGACGGGCCGACAGATACGCAGTATTTT. Its translation is CASLRDGPTDTQYF.

This chain links TRBV5-5 with TRBJ2-7; TRBD1 might be the D (6 bases). Germline lookup yields CDR1 SGHKS and CDR2 YYEKEE (reference sequence). The CDR3 is 16 residues long. V was cut by 0 bases and J by 3 bases, with 16 bases left in between. The CDR3 reads CASSLGAAGDIYEQYF. CDR3 sequence (DNA): TGTGCCAGCAGCTTGGGGGCGGCAGGGGATATCTACGAGCAGTACTTC.

Ten or more counts support this clonotype. This sequence joins TRBV5-1 and TRBJ2-3; 8 positions agree with TRBD2. V lost 0 bases to trimming and J lost 4 bases; unmatched junction nucleotides: 4. CDR1 SGHRS and CDR2 YFSETQ come from the germline V gene. The CDR3 consists of 15 residues. The CDR3 nucleotides are TGCGCCAGCAGCTTGGACGGGAGGGAAGCAGATACGCAGTATTTT. Translating it yields CASSLDGREADTQYF.

This clonotype was recorded a few times. The V call is TRBV7-9, the J call TRBJ2-5; D is perhaps TRBD1 (5 bases). Germline V lookup: CDR1 SEHNR, CDR2 FQNEAQ (reference sequence). V was pared by 2 bases and J by 6 bases, with 10 bases between. This CDR3 is 13 amino acids long. CDR3 in DNA: TGTGCCAGCAGCTTACCCCCAGGGCAGACCCAGTACTTC. This translates into CASSLPPGQTQYF.

This clonotype was recorded at least ten times. This chain joins TRBV5-1 and TRBJ2-2; 7 bases fit TRBD1. CDR3 length: 16 residues. After removal of 4 bases from V and 1 base from J, the junction contained 7 bases not matched to a gene. Germline CDR1 SGHRS, CDR2 YFSETQ. The CDR3, as DNA: TGCGCCAGCAGCCGTGGGGACAGCCGGAACACCGGGGAGCTGTTTTTT. Protein: CASSRGDSRNTGELFF.

In its sample, this clonotype was seen many times. V gene TRBV2 combines with J gene TRBJ2-3; 8 nucleotides line up with TRBD2. V dropped 6 bases and J dropped 7; count of bases not matched to a gene: 12. CDR1 and CDR2 (germline): SNHLY, FYNNEI. The CDR3 spans 15 residues. The CDR3 nucleotides read TGTGCCAGCAGCGACCTGGGTAGCGGGGCATATACGCAGTATTTT. Protein product: CASSDLGSGAYTQYF.

J is TRBJ1-1 and V is TRBV28; weak D call: TRBD1 (5 bases). From germline, CDR1 is MDHEN and CDR2 SYDVKM. Trimming stripped 5 bases from V and 1 base from J, with 11 bases between. CDR3 size: 14 residues. The CDR3, as DNA: TGTGCCAGCAGTCCGAGGACACCGAACACTGAAGCTTTCTTT. This encodes CASSPRTPNTEAFF.